This TCR beta chain comes out of a study of cytomegalovirus exposure and HLA in healthy donors. Study findings and constraints: In presence/absence analyses, roughly uniform sequencing depth across donors was assumed.

Per germline, CDR1 SQVTM and CDR2 ANQGSEA. The CDR3 is 14 amino acids. V was pared by 3 bases and J by 7 bases, with 7 bases of the junction left unmatched. Researchers ran the PCR with 60 Vbeta and 13 Jbeta primers. Sequencing was performed with immunoSEQ multiplex PCR; in TCRdb, only in-frame clones are kept and a portion is missing. This sample has some 170,000 clones, with roughly 82% found just once. This clone was seen a single time. What it recognizes is unknown. This chain joins TRBV29-1 and TRBJ2-1, with 9 bases aligning to TRBD2. This TCR derives from a woman aged 50 to 60 in good health and CMV-seropositive. The sequencing input was PBMCs. CDR3 loop: CSVDVAGVKNEQFF. CDR3 bases: TGCAGCGTTGACGTAGCGGGGGTTAAAAATGAGCAGTTCTTC.